This T cell receptor beta chain was documented in a study of T cells in Graves' hyperthyroidism and ophthalmopathy. Ten or more counts support this clonotype. TCR beta CDR3 sequences were amplified from RNA transcripts. In the first-round RT-PCR of the TCR CDR3, the HTBI primer set was used. TCRdb reanalysed the multiplex PCR reads using MiXCR and keeps one entry per CDR3 protein. The sample holds approximately 400,000 distinct CDR3 sequences, 15% to 20% seen once. CDR1 and CDR2 from the germline V gene are SQVTM and ANQGSEA. The CDR3 is 13 residues long. Trimming removed 4 bases at V and 4 bases at J, with 13 bases between.

The sequencing sample was made of blood. The receptor comes from a woman aged 18-35 years with Graves' hyperthyroidism. The chain recombines TRBV29-1 with TRBJ1-1; D possibly corresponds to TRBD1 (5 bases). This CDR3 is CSVVQGEITEAFF. Here the CDR3 DNA reads TGCAGCGTTGTTCAGGGCGAGATCACTGAAGCTTTCTTT.